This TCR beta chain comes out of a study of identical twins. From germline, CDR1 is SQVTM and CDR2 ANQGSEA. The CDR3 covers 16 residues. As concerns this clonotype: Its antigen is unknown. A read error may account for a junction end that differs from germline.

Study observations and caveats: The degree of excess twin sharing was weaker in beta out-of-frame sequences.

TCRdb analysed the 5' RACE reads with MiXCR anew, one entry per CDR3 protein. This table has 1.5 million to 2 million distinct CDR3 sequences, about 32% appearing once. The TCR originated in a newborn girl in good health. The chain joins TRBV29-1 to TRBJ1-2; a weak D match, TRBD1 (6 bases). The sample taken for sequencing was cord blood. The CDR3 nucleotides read TGCGGCGTTGAAGGGGGGCAGGCCCCTGGTAACTATGGCTACACCTTC. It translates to CGVEGGQAPGNYGYTF.